The 9 T cell receptor beta chains below all came from one sample that was sequenced in a study of shared clonotypes between healthy human individuals. Measured with immunoSEQ multiplex PCR; TCRdb has only the in-frame clones, and not every one. The sample holds some 2 million clones, around 96% seen once. In the naive CD8 group, cells lacked CD45RO and were positively selected for CCR7, so terminally differentiated effector memory CD45RA+ cells were left out. The source material was naive CD8+ T cells sorted from blood. The source of these receptors is a man aged 18 to 30 in good health.

The gene calls are TRBV9 and TRBJ2-5; 7 nucleotides line up with TRBD1. Germline trimming cut 4 bases from V and 1 base from J; bases unmatched to any gene: 7. This CDR3 has 15 amino acids. CDR1 SGDLS and CDR2 YYNGEE come from the germline V gene. The CDR3 sequence is CASSTQGQSQETQYF. CDR3 sequence (DNA): TGTGCCAGCAGCACCCAGGGACAGAGCCAAGAGACCCAGTACTTC.

This chain connects TRBV11-3 to TRBJ2-2; 12 bases match TRBD2. Germline V gene data show CDR1 as SGHNT and CDR2 as YENEEA. This CDR3 is built from 19 residues. V was pared by 5 bases and J by 3 bases, with 13 bases of the junction left unmatched. The CDR3 DNA follows: TGTGCCAGCAGCGCCAGACCTGGGACTAGCGGGTTCTACACCGGGGAGCTGTTTTTT. It encodes CASSARPGTSGFYTGELFF.

This chain joins TRBV15 and TRBJ2-7, with D possibly being TRBD2 (5 bases). Germline CDR1 LNHNV, CDR2 YYDKDF (reference sequence). The CDR3 loop spans 13 amino acids. Trimming took 0 bases from V and 3 from J, leaving 6 bases between them. CDR3 sequence: CATSRDAGYEQYF. The DNA for the CDR3 is TGTGCCACCAGCAGAGACGCGGGCTACGAGCAGTACTTC.

The chain links TRBV7-9 to TRBJ2-5, with a tentative D call TRBD1 (6 bases). This CDR3 has 16 amino acids. Trimming removed 5 bases from V and 2 bases from J, with 18 bases in between. Germline CDR1 SEHNR, CDR2 FQNEAQ (reference sequence). CDR3 nucleotide sequence: TGTGCCAGCAGCGCCCCCCCCGGGACAAAACAAGAGACCCAGTACTTC. Protein product: CASSAPPGTKQETQYF.

To note about this clone: The same CDR3 can be traced to other DNA sequences in this sample. V is TRBV27 and J is TRBJ2-3; 8 bases align to TRBD2. The germline CDR1 and CDR2 sequences are MNHEY and SMNVEV (reference sequence). The CDR3 sequence is 15 residues long. V was pared by 5 bases and J by 1 base, with 5 bases of the junction left unmatched. CDR3 DNA sequence: TGTGCCAGCAGTCCCGGGGGGGCGGGCACAGATACGCAGTATTTT. This sequence encodes CASSPGGAGTDTQYF.

The genes are TRBV9 and TRBJ1-1; tentative D call: TRBD1 (5 bases). This CDR3 comprises 14 residues. The V end was cut by 8 bases, the J end by 3 bases, with 17 bases between. CDR1 and CDR2 (germline): SGDLS, YYNGEE. This CDR3 reads CASNEEGRDTEAFF. CDR3 DNA: TGTGCCAGTAACGAAGAGGGCAGGGACACTGAAGCTTTCTTT.

With regard to this clone: The same CDR3 is also encoded by other DNA sequences in this sample. This chain uses TRBV11-3 with TRBJ2-2, with unresolved D. Trimming removed 4 bases from V and 5 bases from J, with 5 bases in between. CDR1 and CDR2 (germline): SGHNT, YENEEA. The CDR3 is made up of 12 amino acids. CDR3: CASSSLTGELFF. CDR3 in DNA: TGTGCCAGCAGCTCCTTAACCGGGGAGCTGTTTTTT.

The gene calls are TRBV7-3 and TRBJ2-7; TRBD1 or TRBD2 may be the D gene (5 bases each). The CDR3 is made up of 13 amino acids. Trimming stripped 11 bases from V and 0 bases from J, with 14 bases between. CDR1 is SGHTA and CDR2 is FQGTGA in the germline V gene. The chain's CDR3 is CAGRWGSSYEQYF. The DNA for the CDR3 is TGTGCCGGAAGGTGGGGGAGCTCCTACGAGCAGTACTTC.

The genes are TRBV6-5 and TRBJ2-1; no definite D call. V was trimmed by 5 bases and J by 5 bases, leaving 10 bases between them. The germline gives CDR1 MNHEY, CDR2 SVGAGI. The CDR3 is made up of 13 amino acids. The chain's CDR3 is CASSTLVDNEQFF. The CDR3 nucleotides read TGTGCCAGCAGTACCCTGGTCGACAATGAGCAGTTCTTC.